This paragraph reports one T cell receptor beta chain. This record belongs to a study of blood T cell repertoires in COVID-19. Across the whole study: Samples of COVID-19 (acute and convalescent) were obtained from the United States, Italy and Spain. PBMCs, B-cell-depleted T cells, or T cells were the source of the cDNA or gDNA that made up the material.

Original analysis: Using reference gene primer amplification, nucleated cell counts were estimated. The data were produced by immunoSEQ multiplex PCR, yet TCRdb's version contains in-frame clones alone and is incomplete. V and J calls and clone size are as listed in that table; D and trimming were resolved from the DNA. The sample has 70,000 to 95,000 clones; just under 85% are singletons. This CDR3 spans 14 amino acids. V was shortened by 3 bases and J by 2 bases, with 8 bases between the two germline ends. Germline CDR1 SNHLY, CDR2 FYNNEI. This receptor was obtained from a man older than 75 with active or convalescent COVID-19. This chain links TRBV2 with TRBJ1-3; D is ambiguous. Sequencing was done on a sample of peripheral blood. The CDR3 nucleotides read TGTGCCAGCAGTGAGCCGAGGGCTGGAAACACCATATATTTT. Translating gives CASSEPRAGNTIYF.